These 30 T cell receptor beta chains were all obtained from the same sample, sequenced in a study of blood T cell repertoires in COVID-19. Produced via immunoSEQ multiplex PCR; TCRdb's table is partial and in-frame only. The profile shows about 12,000 clones, 65% to 80% of them singletons. The sequencing sample was made of peripheral blood. These receptors were collected from a man aged 55 to 70 with COVID-19, enrolled during active disease.

This clone showed up just a few times. V is TRBV7-2 and J is TRBJ1-1, with D unresolved. Looked up from germline, CDR1 is SGHTA and CDR2 is FQGNSA. The V gene lost 2 bases and the J gene lost 0 bases, with 13 bases spanning the gap. This CDR3 is built from 16 residues. The DNA for the CDR3 is TGTGCCAGCAGCTTAAAGTTCGCGGGAATGAACACTGAAGCTTTCTTT. Its protein product is CASSLKFAGMNTEAFF.

The chain links TRBV2 to TRBJ1-2; D gene uncertain. The CDR3 is 15 amino acids. Looked up from germline, CDR1 is SNHLY and CDR2 is FYNNEI. Trimming removed 3 bases from V and 4 bases from J, with 15 bases in between. CDR3 bases: TGTGCCAGCAGTGAGGTGGTGAGCGCCGGCTATGGCTACACCTTC. This codes for CASSEVVSAGYGYTF.

This clone appeared a single time. This rearrangement joins TRBV19 to TRBJ2-7; 8 bases agree with TRBD1. CDR1 is LNHDA and CDR2 is SQIVND in the germline V gene (reference sequence). The CDR3 runs to 17 residues. Trimming took 0 bases from V and 0 from J; bases not matched to a gene: 7. The CDR3 DNA reads as TGTGCCAGTAGTATAGATCCCGGCAGGGGGCGCTCCTACGAGCAGTACTTC. This gives the protein CASSIDPGRGRSYEQYF.

This clone was counted between two and nine times. The chain links TRBV6-1 to TRBJ1-2; no clear D gene. V lost 1 base and J 4 bases, leaving 4 bases between the germline ends. The CDR3 is made up of 12 amino acids. Germline V CDR1 and CDR2: MNHNS, SASEGT. In DNA form, the CDR3 reads TGTGCCAGCAGTGAAGTGGCCTATGGCTACACCTTC. Translation: CASSEVAYGYTF.

V and J are TRBV6-2 or TRBV6-3 and TRBJ2-5, with 9 bases fitting TRBD1. Trimming took 3 bases from V and 4 from J; bases not matched to a gene: 6. The CDR3 has 15 amino acids. Germline CDR1 MNHEY, CDR2 SVGEGT. CDR3 nucleotide sequence: TGTGCCAGCAGTTATGGTTTGACAGGGGGAGAGACCCAGTACTTC. Protein: CASSYGLTGGETQYF.

The table lists this clone with a count of one. This rearrangement joins TRBV5-6 to TRBJ2-3; D is ambiguous. The germline gives CDR1 SGHDT, CDR2 YYEEEE. V dropped 4 bases and J dropped 2 bases, with 23 bases sitting between them. The CDR3 runs 18 residues. The CDR3 spells CASSPQEAELTATDTQYF. DNA of the CDR3: TGTGCCAGCAGCCCCCAAGAGGCAGAACTTACCGCCACAGATACGCAGTATTTT.

This clone was seen only a few times. The CDR3 sequence is CASSARPGTGGEGEKLFF. CDR3 bases: TGTGCCAGCAGTGCCCGTCCCGGGACAGGGGGCGAGGGTGAAAAACTGTTTTTT. The J gene is TRBJ1-4, the V gene TRBV25-1; 12 nucleotides line up with TRBD1. Germline V CDR1 and CDR2: MGHDK, SYGVNS. Trimming at V came to 4 bases and at J to 7 bases, leaving 13 bases not matched to a gene. This CDR3 has 18 amino acids.

The rearrangement uses TRBV6-6 and TRBJ1-2, with a weak D call TRBD1 (6 bases). The CDR3 consists of 15 residues. Trimming pared 6 bases from V and 4 bases from J, leaving 18 bases between. The germline gives CDR1 MNHNY, CDR2 SVGAGI (reference sequence). The CDR3 nucleotides read TGTGCCAGCAGCCAGGACGGGACATACGGCTATGGCTACACCTTC. It encodes CASSQDGTYGYGYTF.

The chain couples TRBV5-1 to TRBJ2-5, with 9 bases lining up with TRBD2. Per the germline V gene, CDR1 is SGHRS and CDR2 is YFSETQ. The CDR3 sequence is 15 residues long. V was clipped by 2 bases and J by 5 bases; unmatched bases: 7. The CDR3 nucleotides are TGCGCCAGCAGCTTCTTTGCTAGCGGGGAGGAGACCCAGTACTTC. This encodes CASSFFASGEETQYF.

The gene calls are TRBV7-6 and TRBJ1-2; TRBD1 might be the D (6 bases). Trimming pared 0 bases from V and 3 bases from J, leaving 14 bases between. CDR3 size: 16 residues. Germline V CDR1 and CDR2: SGHVS, FNYEAQ. The CDR3 coding sequence is TGTGCCAGCAGCTTAGCCAGGGGAGGGCTCTACTATGGCTACACCTTC. Its translation is CASSLARGGLYYGYTF.

The chain joins TRBV4-1 to TRBJ2-1; possibly TRBD1 for D (5 bases). CDR1 MGHRA and CDR2 YSYEKL come from the germline V gene. CDR3 length equals 17 residues. V shed 1 base and J shed 0 bases, with 13 bases lying between them. CDR3 in DNA: TGCGCCAGCAGCCAAGCCCCGACAGAGAGCTCCTACAATGAGCAGTTCTTC. Translation: CASSQAPTESSYNEQFF.

This chain uses TRBV19 with TRBJ1-2, with D tentatively TRBD1 (5 bases). Germline CDR1 is LNHDA and CDR2 is SQIVND (reference sequence). The CDR3 is 13 residues long. The ends were cut back, 2 bases at V and 6 bases at J, with 10 bases in the middle. The CDR3 sequence: CASSIRSRDGYTF. CDR3 DNA: TGTGCCAGTAGTATACGGTCCAGGGATGGCTACACCTTC.

The V gene is TRBV21-1, the J gene TRBJ1-5. TRBV21-1 is classified as a pseudogene. This CDR3 contains 18 residues. The CDR3 here is CASSRPPRAEGSNQPQHF. The CDR3 DNA reads TGTGCCAGCAGCAGACCCCCAAGAGCGGAGGGCAGCAATCAGCCCCAGCATTTT.

This clone is medium-sized (0.01 to 0.1%) within its sample. The chain employs TRBV9 and TRBJ2-7, with TRBD1 identical over 9 bases. CDR1 is SGDLS and CDR2 is YYNGEE in the germline V gene. With V trimmed by 0 bases and J by 2 bases, 0 bases remained unmatched. The CDR3 contains 14 residues. CDR3 DNA: TGTGCCAGCAGCGTAGGACAGGGGGCCTACGAGCAGTACTTC. Protein product: CASSVGQGAYEQYF.

A few counts support this clone. The chain has TRBV5-1 and TRBJ2-5; 7 nucleotides line up with TRBD2. Germline CDR1 is SGHRS and CDR2 is YFSETQ. The CDR3 totals 14 residues. Germline trimming cut 5 bases from V and 2 bases from J; bases unmatched to any gene: 6. The CDR3 DNA is TGCGCCAGCAGGCAGGGACTACAACAAGAGACCCAGTACTTC. It specifies CASRQGLQQETQYF.

The rearrangement joins TRBV30 to TRBJ1-4, with D tentatively TRBD1 (6 bases). This CDR3 contains 13 residues. The germline gives CDR1 GTSNPN, CDR2 SVGIG (reference sequence). The V end was cut by 4 bases, the J end by 2 bases, with 8 bases between. For the CDR3, the DNA is TGTGCCTGGATGAGGGGGACTAATGAAAAACTGTTTTTT. Protein product: CAWMRGTNEKLFF.

The chain employs TRBV27 and TRBJ1-5, with 10 bases identical to TRBD1. J gave up 3 bases and V 6 bases, and 11 bases lay outside the gene matches. The germline V gene encodes CDR1 MNHEY and CDR2 SMNVEV (reference sequence). This CDR3 contains 17 residues. CDR3 bases: TGTGCCAGCAGGACGAATTTAGGGACAGGGGACAATCAGCCCCAGCATTTT. It yields the protein CASRTNLGTGDNQPQHF.

The V call is TRBV5-4, the J call TRBJ1-6, with a tentative D call TRBD1 (5 bases). The CDR3 loop spans 16 amino acids. Deletions cut 4 bases from V and 7 bases from J, with 18 bases between. Per germline, CDR1 SGHNT and CDR2 YYREEE (reference sequence). Here the CDR3 reads CASSAIQGLTNSPLHF. The CDR3 DNA is TGTGCCAGCAGCGCCATTCAGGGCCTTACCAATTCACCCCTCCACTTT.

By its share, this clone is medium-sized. The J gene is TRBJ1-2, the V gene TRBV30; TRBD1 matches at 8 bases. There are 15 residues in the CDR3. The V gene end was trimmed by 4 bases and the J gene end by 8 bases; junction bases not matched to a gene: 15. Germline CDR1 and CDR2: GTSNPN and SVGIG (reference sequence). Here the CDR3 reads CAWTLTPDRVAGYTF. The CDR3 DNA reads as TGTGCCTGGACCCTAACTCCGGACAGGGTTGCCGGCTACACCTTC.

There are a few counts of this clone. The chain couples TRBV19 to TRBJ2-6, with no clear D. CDR1 and CDR2 from the germline V gene are LNHDA and SQIVND (reference sequence). The length of the CDR3 is 17 residues. V dropped 0 bases and J dropped 1 base, with 10 bases sitting between them. CDR3 DNA: TGTGCCAGTAGTATAGATCTGGAGAAGTCTGGGGCCAACGTCCTGACTTTC. Amino acid sequence: CASSIDLEKSGANVLTF.

This clone was detected only a few times. V usage is TRBV28 and J usage is TRBJ2-2; D is ambiguous. The V gene lost 7 bases and the J gene lost 8 bases, with 14 bases spanning the gap. Germline loops: CDR1 MDHEN, CDR2 SYDVKM. The CDR3 contains 13 residues. DNA of the CDR3: TGTGCCAGCAAACTTTCCTGGTGGGGGGAGCTGTTTTTT. It translates to CASKLSWWGELFF.

This clone was seen more than once but under ten times. The chain joins TRBV18 to TRBJ2-2, with D possibly matching TRBD1 (6 bases). Trimming pared 4 bases from V and 0 bases from J, leaving 12 bases between. The germline CDR1 and CDR2 sequences are KGHSH and LQKENI. The CDR3 spans 16 residues. CDR3 loop: CASSLGTTSNTGELFF. CDR3 sequence (DNA): TGTGCCAGCTCACTTGGGACAACCTCGAACACCGGGGAGCTGTTTTTT.

This rearrangement joins TRBV3-1 (or the pseudogene TRBV3-2) to TRBJ2-7; 11 positions agree with TRBD1. Germline CDR1 is LGHDT and CDR2 is YNNKEL (reference sequence). V lost 2 bases, J lost 3 bases, and 6 bases stayed unmatched. The CDR3 consists of 16 residues. The CDR3 loop is CASSQKGTGGVYEQYF. The CDR3 bases are TGTGCCAGCAGCCAAAAGGGGACAGGGGGTGTCTACGAGCAGTACTTC.

The chain links TRBV11-3 to TRBJ2-4; 7 positions agree with TRBD2. Losses at the gene ends were 1 base for V and 9 bases for J; bases not matched to a gene: 6. This CDR3 has 14 amino acids. The germline V gene encodes CDR1 SGHNT and CDR2 YENEEA. DNA of the CDR3: TGTGCCAGCAGCTTAGGGGGCGGGAGTGGCATTCAGTACTTC. It specifies CASSLGGGSGIQYF.

The chain employs TRBV4-2 and TRBJ2-7; 12 bases line up with TRBD2. The CDR3 contains 15 residues. CDR1 and CDR2 (germline): LGHNA, YNFKEQ. With V trimmed by 2 bases and J by 4 bases, 3 bases remained unmatched. The CDR3 nucleotides are TGTGCCAGCAGCCAACTAGCGGGAGGGAAATACGAGCAGTACGTC. This encodes CASSQLAGGKYEQYV.

The rearrangement joins TRBV4-1 to TRBJ2-7, with 8 bases identical to TRBD2. Germline V gene data show CDR1 as MGHRA and CDR2 as YSYEKL. The junction had 9 bases not matched to a gene; V was cut back by 4 bases and J by 4 bases. This CDR3 is built from 15 residues. The CDR3 nucleotides are TGCGCCAGCAGCCCGACGGGGGGGCCCCCATACGAGCAGTACTTC. Translating it yields CASSPTGGPPYEQYF.

V usage is TRBV5-4 and J usage is TRBJ2-3, with D uncertain. CDR1 SGHNT and CDR2 YYREEE come from the germline V gene (reference sequence). This CDR3 region has 14 residues. The ends were cut back, 0 bases at V and 3 bases at J, with 8 bases in the middle. CDR3 coding DNA: TGTGCCAGCAGCTTGGGCTCACTAACAGATACGCAGTATTTT. Protein sequence: CASSLGSLTDTQYF.

The chain combines TRBV5-4 with TRBJ1-2; D is possibly TRBD1 (5 bases). V was cut by 3 bases and J by 4 bases, with 19 bases left in between. The CDR3 runs to 16 residues. The germline V gene has CDR1 SGHNT and CDR2 YYREEE (reference sequence). The CDR3 bases are TGTGCCAGCAGCTGGAGGGACCGGGTAGAAGCCTATGGCTACACCTTC. As protein: CASSWRDRVEAYGYTF.

This clone was seen a few times. The genes are TRBV29-1 and TRBJ1-2, with D perhaps matching TRBD1 (5 bases). The CDR3 is made up of 12 amino acids. V shed 4 bases and J shed 4 bases, with 10 bases lying between them. Germline CDR1 and CDR2: SQVTM and ANQGSEA. CDR3 bases: TGCAGCGTTGTCGGGGGTTCCTATGGCTACACCTTC. This codes for CSVVGGSYGYTF. The full variable domain, with the rest looked up from reference TRBV29-1 and TRBJ1-2, is SAVISQKPSRDICQRGTSLTIQCQVDSQVTMMFWYRQQPGQSLTLIATANQGSEATYESGFVIDKFPISRPNLTFSTLTVSNMSPEDSSIYLCSVVGGSYGYTFGSGTRLTVV.

The chain couples TRBV19 to TRBJ2-1; 8 bases are a match to TRBD2. This CDR3 is built from 15 residues. The junction had 7 bases not matched to a gene; V was cut back by 1 base and J by 8 bases. Germline V gives CDR1 LNHDA, CDR2 SQIVND (reference sequence). DNA of the CDR3: TGTGCCAGTAGTATAGTAGCCGGGAGGGACTATGAGCAGTTCTTC. It codes for CASSIVAGRDYEQFF.